This paragraph covers one T cell receptor (beta chain) sequence. This entry comes from a study of blood T cell repertoires in COVID-19. Study as a whole: The origin of the acute and convalescent COVID-19 samples was the United States, Italy and Spain. PBMCs, B-cell-depleted T cells, or T cells were the source of the cDNA or gDNA that made up the material.

Germline V gene sequence: CDR1 SGHVS, CDR2 FQNEAQ. V lost 8 bases to trimming and J lost 12 bases, with 11 bases between them. The CDR3 is made up of 10 amino acids. Measured with immunoSEQ multiplex PCR; TCRdb has only the in-frame clones, and not every one. The sample shows approximately 120,000 clones, around 81% of them seen only once. The chain has TRBV7-8 and TRBJ2-1; D possibly corresponds to TRBD1 (6 bases). Sequencing used peripheral blood. This clonotype originated in a human donor in a cohort sampled during active or convalescent COVID-19. CDR3 region: CASGDIGQFF. CDR3 coding DNA: TGTGCCAGCGGGGACATAGGGCAGTTCTTC.